These 15 T cell receptor beta chains were sequenced from one sample in a study of CD8+CD57+ T cells in acquired aplastic anemia. TCR beta VDJ and CDR3 profiles were obtained from a genomic DNA template. From the reads, TCRdb called clonotypes with MiXCR, one entry per CDR3 protein. The table shows about half a million distinct CDR3 sequences, with over 25% occurring only once. CD8+CD57+ cell expansion, shown by flow cytometry, had occurred in the patients selected for sequencing. What was sequenced was sorted CD4+, CD8+, or CD8+CD57+ T cells (not recorded which) from PBMCs. The receptors originated from a human donor with aplastic anemia.

CDR3 DNA: TGTGCCATCAGTCCCCCGCGTGGACGGAATCCCTACGAGCAGTACTTC. It specifies CAISPPRGRNPYEQYF. The V and J genes are TRBV10-3 and TRBJ2-7, with D hard to call. Germline V gives CDR1 ENHRY, CDR2 SYGVKD. Trimming shortened V by 5 bases and J by 2 bases, and 19 bases separated the two germline ends. There are 16 residues in the CDR3.

This clonotype occurred a few times. The CDR3 DNA sequence: TGTGCCAGCAGCTCTAGCGGGGGGCTCAATGAGCAGTTCTTC. Protein sequence: CASSSSGGLNEQFF. V is TRBV7-3 and J is TRBJ2-1, with TRBD2 identical over 11 bases. The germline V gene has CDR1 SGHTA and CDR2 FQGTGA. This CDR3 spans 14 amino acids. V lost 4 bases and J lost 6; bases outside the gene matches: 2. The full variable domain, completed using reference TRBV7-3 and TRBJ2-1, is GAGVSQTPSNKVTEKGKYVELRCDPISGHTALYWYRQSLGQGPEFLIYFQGTGAADDSGLPNDRFFAVRPEGSVSTLKIQRTERGDSAVYLCASSSSGGLNEQFFGPGTRLTVL.

This clonotype has just a few counts. This chain joins TRBV4-2 and TRBJ1-5, with 9 bases identical to TRBD1. Germline CDR1 LGHNA, CDR2 YNFKEQ. The CDR3 has 16 amino acids. V shed 3 bases, J shed 2 bases, and the junction held 5 bases outside the gene matches. The CDR3 nucleotides read TGTGCCAGCAGCCAGGTGGGACAGGGAGGCAATCAGCCCCAGCATTTT. It codes for CASSQVGQGGNQPQHF.

There are a few counts of this clonotype. The V gene is TRBV11-2, the J gene TRBJ2-7; D is unclear. The V and J ends lost 2 bases and 6 bases respectively, with 11 bases between them. CDR3 length: 13 residues. Germline CDR1 reads SGHAT; CDR2 reads FQNNGV. The CDR3 reads CASSLLVKGEQYF. In nucleotides, the CDR3 is TGTGCCAGCAGCTTACTCGTCAAGGGCGAGCAGTACTTC.

In this sample, this clonotype turned up a few times. The CDR3: CAISDPKGNYGYTF. CDR3 coding DNA: TGTGCCATCAGTGACCCCAAGGGGAACTATGGCTACACCTTC. The chain has TRBV10-3 and TRBJ1-2; perhaps TRBD1 as D (5 bases). Germline CDR1 ENHRY, CDR2 SYGVKD. The CDR3 spans 14 residues. Trimming stripped 3 bases from V and 2 bases from J, with 10 bases between.

V is TRBV5-6 and J is TRBJ2-7, with unresolved D. Trimming removed 4 bases at V and 7 bases at J, with 24 bases between. The CDR3 runs to 16 residues. Germline V gene lookup returns CDR1 SGHDT and CDR2 YYEEEE. Here the CDR3 DNA reads TGTGCCAGCAGCACACCGACTCTCAACCCTCGGCGTGAGCAGTACTTC. This sequence encodes CASSTPTLNPRREQYF.

About this clonotype itself: Lacking the conserved final phenylalanine or tryptophan, this CDR3 likely reflects a read error. The chain carries TRBV2 and TRBJ1-5; D is ambiguous. The CDR3 consists of 13 residues. The germline gives CDR1 SNHLY, CDR2 FYNNEI. With 7 bases removed from V and 5 bases from J, the gap between germline ends came to 12 bases. The CDR3 nucleotides are TGTGCCAGCACGAGCGACGGCTATCAGCCCCAGCATCTT. Protein sequence: CASTSDGYQPQHL.

Regarding this clonotype: At one of its ends the junction is not consistent with the germline gene, which may arise from a read error. V and J are TRBV4-1 and TRBJ1-3; possibly TRBD1 for D (5 bases). From germline, CDR1 is MGHRA and CDR2 YSYEKL. The CDR3 spans 17 residues. The CDR3 coding sequence is TGTGCCAGCAGCCAAGTTGGCGGCTCCGGGACCGGAAACACCATATATTTT. It translates to CASSQVGGSGTGNTIYF.

This clonotype was found many times. This chain uses TRBV7-2 with TRBJ1-2; TRBD1 matches at 7 bases. The V gene end was trimmed by 4 bases and the J gene end by 6 bases; junction bases not matched to a gene: 8. Germline V gene sequence: CDR1 SGHTA, CDR2 FQGNSA. This CDR3 contains 14 residues. This chain's CDR3 is CASSSQQGFHGYTF. The CDR3 DNA sequence: TGTGCCAGCAGCTCGCAACAGGGGTTCCATGGCTACACCTTC.

A few counts support this clonotype. This chain links TRBV12-3 or TRBV12-4 with TRBJ2-7, with D possibly being TRBD1 (5 bases). With 1 base removed from V and 3 bases from J, the gap between germline ends came to 7 bases. The CDR3 spans 13 residues. The CDR3 loop is CASSLVTGYEQYF. CDR3 nucleotides: TGTGCCAGCAGTTTAGTCACAGGCTACGAGCAGTACTTC.

V usage is TRBV30 and J usage is TRBJ1-2; D gene unclear. The CDR3 has 10 residues. V gave up 3 bases and J gave up 7 bases, with 6 bases separating them. Germline lookup yields CDR1 GTSNPN and CDR2 SVGIG (reference sequence). Written as DNA, the CDR3 is TGTGCCTGGAGGCGACTTGGCTACACCTTC. Translated, it gives CAWRRLGYTF. Full variable domain (rest looked up from reference TRBV30 and TRBJ1-2): SQTIHQWPATLVQPVGSPLSLECTVEGTSNPNLYWYRQAAGRGLQLLFYSVGIGQISSEVPQNLSASRPQDRQFILSSKKLLLSDSGFYLCAWRRLGYTFGSGTRLTVV.

Only one count was recorded for this clonotype. A much larger clone lies a single base off, so this may be a read error. The V call is TRBV9, the J call TRBJ1-6; the D gene is possibly TRBD1 (5 bases). The CDR3 extends over 16 amino acids. The V gene lost 0 bases and the J gene lost 2 bases, with 9 bases spanning the gap. From germline, CDR1 is SGDLS and CDR2 YYNGEE. CDR3 residues: CASSVGGDPYNSPLHF. The CDR3 coding sequence is TGTGCCAGCAGCGTAGGGGGCGACCCCTATAATTCACCCCTCCACTTT.

This chain connects TRBV7-6 to TRBJ2-1; D is possibly TRBD2 (6 bases). The CDR3 runs to 15 residues. In germline, CDR1 is SGHVS, CDR2 FNYEAQ. Trimming stripped 5 bases from V and 9 bases from J, with 20 bases between. The CDR3 is CASSDPPGLLFEQFF. As DNA, the CDR3 is TGTGCCAGCAGCGATCCGCCGGGACTCCTGTTTGAGCAGTTCTTC.

The chain links TRBV6-4 to TRBJ2-1, with no clear D. The germline V gene encodes CDR1 MRHNA and CDR2 SNTAGT. The CDR3 length is 12 residues. The germline V and J ends were trimmed by 3 bases and 9 bases, with 9 bases remaining between them. In DNA, the CDR3 is TGTGCCAGCAGTGAAAACTACGGTGAGCAGTTCTTC. It specifies CASSENYGEQFF.

The V gene is TRBV7-2, the J gene TRBJ1-2; tentatively, D is TRBD1 (5 bases). Germline V gene sequence: CDR1 SGHTA, CDR2 FQGNSA. The V and J ends lost 2 bases and 5 bases respectively, with 9 bases between them. CDR3 length: 13 amino acids. The CDR3 sequence: CASSLQGWYGYTF. The CDR3 nucleotides are TGTGCCAGCAGCTTACAGGGTTGGTATGGCTACACCTTC. Together with reference TRBV7-2 and TRBJ1-2, the CDR3 gives the full variable domain: GAGVSQSPSNKVTEKGKDVELRCDPISGHTALYWYRQSLGQGLEFLIYFQGNSAPDKSGLPSDRFSAERTGGSVSTLTIQRTQQEDSAVYLCASSLQGWYGYTFGSGTRLTVV.